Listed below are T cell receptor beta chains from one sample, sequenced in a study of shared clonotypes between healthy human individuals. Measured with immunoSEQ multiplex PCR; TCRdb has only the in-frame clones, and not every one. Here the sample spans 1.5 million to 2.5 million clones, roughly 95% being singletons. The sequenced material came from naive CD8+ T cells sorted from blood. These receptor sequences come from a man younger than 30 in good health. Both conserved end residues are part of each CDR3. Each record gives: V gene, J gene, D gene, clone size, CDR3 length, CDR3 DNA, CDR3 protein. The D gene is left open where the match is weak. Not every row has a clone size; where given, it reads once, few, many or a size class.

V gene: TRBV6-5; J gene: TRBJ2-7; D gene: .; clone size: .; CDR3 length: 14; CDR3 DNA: TGTGCCAGCAGCTACCAGGGGTTTGACTACGAGCAGTACTTC; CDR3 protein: CASSYQGFDYEQYF
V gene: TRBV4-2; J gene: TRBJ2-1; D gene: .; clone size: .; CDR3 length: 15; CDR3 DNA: TGTGCCAGCAGCCAAGAGTTTTTCGAGGGAAATGAGCAGTTCTTC; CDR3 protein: CASSQEFFEGNEQFF
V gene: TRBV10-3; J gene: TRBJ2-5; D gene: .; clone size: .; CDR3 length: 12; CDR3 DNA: TGTGCCATCAGTGAGTCAGGAGAGACCCAGTACTTC; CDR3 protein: CAISESGETQYF
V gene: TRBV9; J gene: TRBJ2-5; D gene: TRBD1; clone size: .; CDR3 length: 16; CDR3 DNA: TGTGCCAGCAGCGTAGTCGCAGGGGGTTGGCAAGAGACCCAGTACTTC; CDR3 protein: CASSVVAGGWQETQYF
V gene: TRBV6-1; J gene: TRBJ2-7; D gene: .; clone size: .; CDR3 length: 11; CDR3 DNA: TGTGCCAGTCGGGGTGAGTACGAGCAGTACTTC; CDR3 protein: CASRGEYEQYF
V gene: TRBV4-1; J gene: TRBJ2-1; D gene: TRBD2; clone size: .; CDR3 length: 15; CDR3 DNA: TGCGCCAGCAGCCCAACAGCCGGGGGGGGCAATGAGCAGTTCTTC; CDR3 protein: CASSPTAGGGNEQFF
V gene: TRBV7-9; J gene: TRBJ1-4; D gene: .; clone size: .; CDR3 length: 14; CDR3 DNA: TGTGCCAGCAGCGCCCCCGTTCCTAGTGAAAAACTGTTTTTT; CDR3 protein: CASSAPVPSEKLFF
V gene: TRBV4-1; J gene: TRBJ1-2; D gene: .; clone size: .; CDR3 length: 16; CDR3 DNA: TGCGCCAGCAGCCAACTGGGCACAGGCTTTTTGCCGGGAAGCACCTTC; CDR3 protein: CASSQLGTGFLPGSTF
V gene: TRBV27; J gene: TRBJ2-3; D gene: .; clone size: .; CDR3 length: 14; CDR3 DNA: TGTGCCAGCAGTTTAGCCATGAGACCAGATACGCAGTATTTT; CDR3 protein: CASSLAMRPDTQYF
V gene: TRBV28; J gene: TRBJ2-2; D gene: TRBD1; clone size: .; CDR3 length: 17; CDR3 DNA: TGTGCCAGCAGTTTAGGACAGGTGAACCAGAACACCGGGGAGCTGTTTTTT; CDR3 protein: CASSLGQVNQNTGELFF
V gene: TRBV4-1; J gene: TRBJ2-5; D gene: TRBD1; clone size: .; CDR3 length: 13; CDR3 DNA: TGCGCCAGCAGCCCGGGACAGAAAGAGACCCAGTACTTC; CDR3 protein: CASSPGQKETQYF
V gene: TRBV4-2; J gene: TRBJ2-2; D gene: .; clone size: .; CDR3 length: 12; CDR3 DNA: TGTGCCAGCAGCCACCGTTCCGGGGAGCTGTTTTTT; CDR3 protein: CASSHRSGELFF
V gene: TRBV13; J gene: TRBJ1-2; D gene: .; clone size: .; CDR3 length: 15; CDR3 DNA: TGTGCCAGCAGCTTAGGCGTAAGGGGGGGCTATGGCTACACCTTC; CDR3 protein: CASSLGVRGGYGYTF
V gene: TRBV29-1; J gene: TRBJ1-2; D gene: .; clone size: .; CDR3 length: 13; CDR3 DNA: TGCAGCGTTGAAGCCAGGGCAGACTATGGCTACACCTTC; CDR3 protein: CSVEARADYGYTF
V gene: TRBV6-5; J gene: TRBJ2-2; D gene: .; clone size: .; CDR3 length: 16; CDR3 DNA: TGTGCCAGCAGTTTGCGCCGGGATCTAGGGACCGGGGAGCTGTTTTTT; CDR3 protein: CASSLRRDLGTGELFF
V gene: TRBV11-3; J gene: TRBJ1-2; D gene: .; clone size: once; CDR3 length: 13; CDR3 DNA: TGTGCCAGCAGCGGGCTATATAACTATGGCTACACCTTC; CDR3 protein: CASSGLYNYGYTF
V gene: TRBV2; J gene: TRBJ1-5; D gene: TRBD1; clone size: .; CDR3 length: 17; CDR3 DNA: TGTGCCAGCAGCCGGGACAGGGACACCCGGGGCAATCAGCCCCAGCATTTT; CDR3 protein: CASSRDRDTRGNQPQHF
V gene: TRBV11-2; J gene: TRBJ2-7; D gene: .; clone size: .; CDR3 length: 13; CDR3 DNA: TGTGCCAGCAGCGCCGGACGGAGCTACGAGCAGTACTTC; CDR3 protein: CASSAGRSYEQYF
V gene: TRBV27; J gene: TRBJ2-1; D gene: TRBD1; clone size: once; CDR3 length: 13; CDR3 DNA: TGTGCCAGCAGCGGGACAGGGGAATATGAGCAGTTCTTC; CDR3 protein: CASSGTGEYEQFF
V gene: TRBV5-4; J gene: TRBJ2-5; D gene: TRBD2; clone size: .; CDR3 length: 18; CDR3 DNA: TGTGCCAGCAGCCCAAACAGGGAGGCTAGCGGGGGCGGAGAGACCCAGTACTTC; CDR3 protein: CASSPNREASGGGETQYF
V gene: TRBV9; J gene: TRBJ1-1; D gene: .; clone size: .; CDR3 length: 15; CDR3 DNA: TGTGCCAGCGCGGGCCGGGCAGGGGATTATACTGAAGCTTTCTTT; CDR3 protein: CASAGRAGDYTEAFF
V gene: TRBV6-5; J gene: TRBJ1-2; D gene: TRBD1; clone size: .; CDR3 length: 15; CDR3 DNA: TGTGCCAGCAGCCCCGGGACAGGGGGCGACTATGGCTACACCTTC; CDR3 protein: CASSPGTGGDYGYTF
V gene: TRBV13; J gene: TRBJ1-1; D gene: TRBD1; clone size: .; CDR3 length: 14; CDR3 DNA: TGTGCCAGCAGCCCGGGACAGGTGAACACTGAAGCTTTCTTT; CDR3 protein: CASSPGQVNTEAFF
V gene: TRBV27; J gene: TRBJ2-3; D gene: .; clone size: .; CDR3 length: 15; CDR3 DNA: TGTGCCAGCAGTTCCAGCGTAACCCTAGGGGATACGCAGTATTTT; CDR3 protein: CASSSSVTLGDTQYF
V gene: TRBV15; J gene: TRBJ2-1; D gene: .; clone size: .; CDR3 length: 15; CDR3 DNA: TGTGCCACCAGCAAGAACTTGGGACGAAACAATGAGCAGTTCTTC; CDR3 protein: CATSKNLGRNNEQFF
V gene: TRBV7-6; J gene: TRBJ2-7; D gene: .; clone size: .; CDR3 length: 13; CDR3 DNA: TGTGCCAGCAGCCTCGACGGCTCCTACGAGCAGTACTTC; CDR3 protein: CASSLDGSYEQYF
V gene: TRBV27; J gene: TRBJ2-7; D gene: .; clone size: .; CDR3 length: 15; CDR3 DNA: TGTGCCAGCAACCCAACACGAGGGGTCCTCTACGAGCAGTACTTC; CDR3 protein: CASNPTRGVLYEQYF
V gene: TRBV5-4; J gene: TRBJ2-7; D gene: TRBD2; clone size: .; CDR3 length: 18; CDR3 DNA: TGTGCCAGCAGCCTTTCGGGACTAGCTTCCCCTGTCTCCTACGAGCAGTACTTC; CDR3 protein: CASSLSGLASPVSYEQYF
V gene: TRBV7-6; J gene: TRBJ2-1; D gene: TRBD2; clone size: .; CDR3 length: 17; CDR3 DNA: TGTGCCAGCAGCTTAGGGACTAGCGGGAGTTCGGACAATGAGCAGTTCTTC; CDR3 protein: CASSLGTSGSSDNEQFF
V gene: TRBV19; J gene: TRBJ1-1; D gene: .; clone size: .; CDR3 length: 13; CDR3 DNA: TGTGCCAGTAGTACCGGGGGGAACACTGAAGCTTTCTTT; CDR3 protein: CASSTGGNTEAFF
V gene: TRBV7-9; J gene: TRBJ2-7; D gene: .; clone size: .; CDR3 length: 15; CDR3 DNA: TGTGCCAGCAGCTTATCTGCGGGATCGAACTACGAGCAGTACTTC; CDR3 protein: CASSLSAGSNYEQYF
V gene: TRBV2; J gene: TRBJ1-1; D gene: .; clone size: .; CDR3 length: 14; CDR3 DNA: TGTGCCAGCAGTCCGGAACCCCAGAACACTGAAGCTTTCTTT; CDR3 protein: CASSPEPQNTEAFF
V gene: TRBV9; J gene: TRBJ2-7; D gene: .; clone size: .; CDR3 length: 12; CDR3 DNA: TGTGCCAGCAGCCGCGGCTTTGACGAGCAGTACTTC; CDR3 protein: CASSRGFDEQYF
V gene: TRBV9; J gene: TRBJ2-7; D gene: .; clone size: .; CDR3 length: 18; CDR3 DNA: TGTGCCAGCAGCGTAGAGCCCCCGTCAGGGGTCATGTATTACGAGCAGTACTTC; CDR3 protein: CASSVEPPSGVMYYEQYF
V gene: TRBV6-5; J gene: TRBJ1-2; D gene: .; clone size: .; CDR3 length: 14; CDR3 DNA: TGTGCCAGCAGCCCGGGAGGGGCGAACTATGGCTACACCTTC; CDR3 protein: CASSPGGANYGYTF
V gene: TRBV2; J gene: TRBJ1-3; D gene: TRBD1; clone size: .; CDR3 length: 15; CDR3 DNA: TGTGCCAGCAGCGACTGGGACAGCTCTGGAAACACCATATATTTT; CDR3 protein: CASSDWDSSGNTIYF
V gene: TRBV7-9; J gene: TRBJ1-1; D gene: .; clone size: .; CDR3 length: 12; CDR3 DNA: TGTGCCAGCAGCGACGGGCGGCCGGGTGCTTTCTTT; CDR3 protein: CASSDGRPGAFF
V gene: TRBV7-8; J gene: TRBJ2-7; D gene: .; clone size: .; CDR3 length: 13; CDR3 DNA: TGTGCCAGCAGCTTTGACAGGACCTACGAGCAGTACTTC; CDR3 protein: CASSFDRTYEQYF
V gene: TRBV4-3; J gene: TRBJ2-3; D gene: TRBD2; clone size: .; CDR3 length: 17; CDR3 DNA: TGCGCCAGCAGCCAAGATGGGACTAGTTCTAGCACAGATACGCAGTATTTT; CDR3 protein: CASSQDGTSSSTDTQYF
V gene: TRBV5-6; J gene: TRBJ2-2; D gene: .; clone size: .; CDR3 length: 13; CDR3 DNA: TGTGCCAGCAGCTTGAGGGTCGGAGGGGAGCTGTTTTTT; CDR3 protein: CASSLRVGGELFF
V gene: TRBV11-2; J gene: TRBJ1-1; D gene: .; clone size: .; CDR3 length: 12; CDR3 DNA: TGTGCCAGCAGCTTAGGTCACACTGAAGCTTTCTTT; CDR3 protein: CASSLGHTEAFF
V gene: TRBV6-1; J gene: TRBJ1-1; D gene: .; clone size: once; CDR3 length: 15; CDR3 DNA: TGTGCCAGCAGTGAATTCGACAGGACGAACACTGAAGCTTTCTTT; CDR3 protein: CASSEFDRTNTEAFF
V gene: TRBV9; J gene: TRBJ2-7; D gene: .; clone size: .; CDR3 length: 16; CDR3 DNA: TGTGCCAGCAGCGTTAACGACAGGACGAGCTCCTACGAGCAGTACTTC; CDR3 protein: CASSVNDRTSSYEQYF
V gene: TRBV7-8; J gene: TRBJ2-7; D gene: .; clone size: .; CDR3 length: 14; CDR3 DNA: TGTGCCAGCAGCTTAAGTCTCCGACTAGACGAGCAGTACTTC; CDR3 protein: CASSLSLRLDEQYF
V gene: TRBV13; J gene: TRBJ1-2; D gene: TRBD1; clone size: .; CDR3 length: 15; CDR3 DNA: TGTGCCAGCAGCTGGGAGACAGGGGGCGCAGGGGGCTACACCTTC; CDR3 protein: CASSWETGGAGGYTF
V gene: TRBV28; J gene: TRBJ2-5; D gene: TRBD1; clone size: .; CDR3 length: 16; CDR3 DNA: TGTGCCAGCAGTTTATTAGGGACAGGCGGCGAAGAGACCCAGTACTTC; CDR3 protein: CASSLLGTGGEETQYF
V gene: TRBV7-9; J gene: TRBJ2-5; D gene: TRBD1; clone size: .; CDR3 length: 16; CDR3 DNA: TGTGCCAGCAGCTTCCAAGGGGGCAAGTACCAAGAGACCCAGTACTTC; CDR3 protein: CASSFQGGKYQETQYF
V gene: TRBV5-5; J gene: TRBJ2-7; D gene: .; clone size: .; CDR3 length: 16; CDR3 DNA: TGTGCCAGCAGCTTGAAGGCGCTCCTAGGGGCCTACGAGCAGTACTTC; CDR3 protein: CASSLKALLGAYEQYF
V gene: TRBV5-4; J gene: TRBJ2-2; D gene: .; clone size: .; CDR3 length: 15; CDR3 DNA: TGTGCCAGCAGCTTTAAGGGGCGGAACACCGGGGAGCTGTTTTTT; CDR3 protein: CASSFKGRNTGELFF
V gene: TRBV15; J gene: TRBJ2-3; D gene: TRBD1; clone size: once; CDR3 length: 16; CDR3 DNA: TGTGCCACCAGCAGAGATCAGGGACAGGTTACAGATACGCAGTATTTT; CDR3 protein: CATSRDQGQVTDTQYF
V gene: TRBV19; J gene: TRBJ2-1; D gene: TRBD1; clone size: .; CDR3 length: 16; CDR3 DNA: TGTGCCAGTAGTATAGATCTTGAGACAGGGCGGCATGAGCAGTTCTTC; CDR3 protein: CASSIDLETGRHEQFF
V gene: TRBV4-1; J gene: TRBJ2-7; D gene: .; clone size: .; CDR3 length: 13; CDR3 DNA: TGCGCCAGCAGCCAAGCAGGGAACTACGAGCAGTACTTC; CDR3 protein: CASSQAGNYEQYF
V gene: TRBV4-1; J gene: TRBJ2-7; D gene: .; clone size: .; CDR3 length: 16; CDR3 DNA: TGCGCCAGCAGCCAAGCCTCAGGAGGGGGGCTGGATGAGCAGTACTTC; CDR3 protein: CASSQASGGGLDEQYF
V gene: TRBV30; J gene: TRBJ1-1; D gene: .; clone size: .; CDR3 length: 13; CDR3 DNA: TGTGCCTGGAGCCCGGGTTCGAGCACTGAAGCTTTCTTT; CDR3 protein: CAWSPGSSTEAFF